The clone carrying this T cell receptor beta chain has just a few counts. The time point denotes: patch test 1, 2 weeks after DPC sensitization. Treatment denoted: therapeutic diphenylcyclopropenone sensitization with weekly scalp DPC. One entry per CDR3 protein, called by TCRdb with MiXCR from the RACE reads. This sample has more than 65,000 distinct CDR3 sequences, with over 6% found just once. The data were taken from a study of human T cells and chemical hapten exposure. Germline V gives CDR1 DFQATT, CDR2 SNEGSKA (reference sequence). Trimming at V came to 3 bases and at J to 8 bases, leaving 10 bases not matched to a gene. CDR3 length: 15 residues.

The clonotype comes from a woman in her twenties or thirties with alopecia areata. Some clones in this sample may be carry-over from other donors' samples. The chain joins TRBV20-1 to TRBJ2-1, with 10 positions matching TRBD2. The sequencing used whole blood, collected in connection with sensitization to the hapten diphenylcyclopropenone (DPC). The CDR3 sequence is CSASYRRAGGDEQFF. CDR3 nucleotides: TGCAGTGCTAGTTACCGCCGAGCGGGGGGGGATGAGCAGTTCTTC.